The 4 T cell receptor beta chains below were found in one sample sequenced in a study of cytomegalovirus exposure and HLA in healthy donors. Use of 60 Vbeta and 13 Jbeta primers characterized the PCR. Sequencing was performed with immunoSEQ multiplex PCR; in TCRdb, only in-frame clones are kept and a portion is missing. The table lists under 200,000 clones, approximately 77% of them singletons. Sequencing was carried out using PBMCs. The source is a male donor in good health and CMV-seropositive.

This clone was picked up a small number of times. The V and J genes are TRBV29-1 and TRBJ1-1; D gene ambiguous. In germline, CDR1 is SQVTM, CDR2 ANQGSEA. Deletions cut 6 bases from V and 6 bases from J, with 17 bases between. The CDR3 totals 13 residues. CDR3 nucleotide sequence: TGCAGCGTGTGGACGGGATTAACTTCTGAAGCTTTCTTT. This codes for CSVWTGLTSEAFF.

The rearrangement links TRBV2 to TRBJ1-1; D remains unclear. The CDR3 extends over 12 amino acids. Trimming left V 8 bases short and J 5 bases short, with 12 bases between. Germline V gives CDR1 SNHLY, CDR2 FYNNEI. The CDR3 DNA sequence: TGTGCCAGCCTGAAGCGTCGAACTGAAGCTTTCTTT. Its protein is CASLKRRTEAFF.

The chain combines TRBV5-1 with TRBJ2-3; 10 nucleotides line up with TRBD2. There are 16 residues in the CDR3. V was clipped by 0 bases and J by 3 bases; unmatched bases: 4. Germline V gives CDR1 SGHRS, CDR2 YFSETQ. CDR3 residues: CASSLEPSGGTDTQYF. CDR3 bases: TGCGCCAGCAGCTTGGAGCCTAGCGGGGGTACAGATACGCAGTATTTT.

The V call is TRBV6-5, the J call TRBJ1-2; 8 bases map to TRBD1. The CDR3 spans 14 residues. After removal of 2 bases from V and 3 bases from J, the junction contained 2 bases not matched to a gene. CDR1 is MNHEY, CDR2 SVGAGI, per germline. The CDR3 spells CASSYTDRDYGYTF. The CDR3, as DNA: TGTGCCAGCAGTTACACGGACAGGGACTATGGCTACACCTTC.